This T cell receptor beta chain was sequenced in a study of Ad26.COV2.S vaccination and SARS-CoV-2 variants. About the study: Intramuscularly, Ad26.COV2.S was given either once or twice, 56 days apart. Study outcomes and limitations: Recipients given vaccine exceeded placebo recipients in spike-specific TCR breadth.

Looked up from germline, CDR1 is MGHRA and CDR2 is YSYEKL. With 1 base removed from V and 3 bases from J, the gap between germline ends came to 19 bases. The length of the CDR3 is 17 residues. Comment on this clone: The antigen is undetermined.

Clones were sequenced by immunoSEQ multiplex PCR, and TCRdb holds only the in-frame ones, with some missing. The sample lists roughly 350,000 clones; around 89% were seen once. Specified treatment: 19 received Ad26.COV2.S at low or high dose, single or two shots; roughly five received placebo; per-sample allocation not given. Sampling took place 63 days after the first vaccine or placebo injection. Boston supplied an adult donor aged 18-55 years. The material sequenced was peripheral blood, taken in a trial of Ad26.COV2.S vaccine versus placebo. The rearrangement uses TRBV4-1 and TRBJ2-7, with D possibly matching TRBD2 (6 bases). The sequence was obtained from a person aged 18-60 years who received the Ad26.COV2.S COVID-19 vaccine or a placebo. CDR3 sequence reads: CASSQGSSSVGDYEQYF. CDR3 bases: TGCGCCAGCAGCCAAGGATCGTCTAGCGTGGGGGACTACGAGCAGTACTTC.